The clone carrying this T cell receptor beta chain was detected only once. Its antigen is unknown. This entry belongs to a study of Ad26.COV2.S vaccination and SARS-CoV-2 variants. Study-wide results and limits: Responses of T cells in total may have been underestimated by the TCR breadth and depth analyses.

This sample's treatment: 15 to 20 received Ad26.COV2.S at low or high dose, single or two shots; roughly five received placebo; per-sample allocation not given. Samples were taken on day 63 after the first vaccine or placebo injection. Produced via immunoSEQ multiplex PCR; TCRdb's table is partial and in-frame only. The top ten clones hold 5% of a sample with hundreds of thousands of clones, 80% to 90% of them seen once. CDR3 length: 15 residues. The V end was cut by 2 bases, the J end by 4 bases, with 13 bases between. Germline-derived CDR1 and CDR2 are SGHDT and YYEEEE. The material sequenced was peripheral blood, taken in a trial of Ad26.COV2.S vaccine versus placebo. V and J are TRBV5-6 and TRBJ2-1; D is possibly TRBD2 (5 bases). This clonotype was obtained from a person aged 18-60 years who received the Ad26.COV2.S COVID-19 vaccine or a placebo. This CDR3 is CASSFGESSYNEQFF. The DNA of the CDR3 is TGTGCCAGCAGCTTTGGGGAGAGTAGTTACAATGAGCAGTTCTTC.